This T cell receptor (beta chain) was sequenced in a study of blood T cells in healthy people across ages. Next came a second PCR, run for about 6 to 12 cycles, which used a sample-barcoded 5' primer along with a J-beta primer mix. Each cDNA molecule received a tag from a template-switch adaptor that had 12 random nucleotides. Via MiXCR, TCRdb re-called the 5' RACE reads, giving one row per CDR3 protein. The profile shows approximately 900,000 distinct CDR3 sequences, 48% of them singletons. V gave up 2 bases and J gave up 6 bases, with 13 bases separating them. The length of the CDR3 is 14 residues. Germline V gives CDR1 SGHTA, CDR2 FQGTGA.

Material for sequencing was blood. The clonotype comes from a man aged 30 to 45 in good health. The chain is built from TRBV7-3 and TRBJ1-1; D gene ambiguous. The DNA for the CDR3 is TGTGCCAGCAGCTTAGATGGGTTTATAGCTGAAGCTTTCTTT. Its translation: CASSLDGFIAEAFF.